This T cell receptor (beta chain) was captured by sequencing in a study of response to subunit inactivated influenza vaccine. There are many counts of this clonotype. Using its own MiXCR run on the RT-PCR reads, TCRdb lists one record per CDR3 protein. The sample includes 800,000 to 1,000,000 distinct CDR3 sequences, less than 25% of them seen just once. Trimming took off 1 base at V and 0 bases at J, with 22 bases between the two ends. Germline values: CDR1 SGHAT, CDR2 FQDESV (reference sequence). The CDR3 is 20 residues long. The TCR comes from a man between 45 and 60 years old who received an inactivated influenza vaccine. The sequences come from PBMCs from blood, collected about 5 days after vaccination. The V gene is TRBV11-1, the J gene TRBJ2-1; the D gene is possibly TRBD2 (6 bases). The DNA for the CDR3 is TGTGCCAGCAGCTTAGAGGGGATGCGGGTAGCGGAGAGCTCCTACAATGAGCAGTTCTTC. The encoded protein is CASSLEGMRVAESSYNEQFF.